Below, 26 T cell receptor beta chains from the same sample are listed, as sequenced in a study of blood T cell repertoires in COVID-19 (dated by TCRdb to between 2020 and 2021). The receptor library was made with the immunoSEQ multiplex PCR assay. This immuneACCESS table, as held by TCRdb, lists in-frame sequences with V and J called but not all clones. Of the missing ones, under half trace to an unresolved V gene in checked studies; the others have no known cause. The sample has 220,000 or so clones on record, roughly 89% of them singletons. The ten largest clones represent about 6.6% of the sample. Input material: PBMCs or T cells enriched from blood (not recorded which). Source of these receptors: a middle-aged woman who had recovered from COVID-19.

This CDR3 is CALDLNRNKETQYF. The CDR3 DNA is TGTGCCCTCGATTTGAACAGAAACAAAGAGACCCAGTACTTC. The gene calls are TRBV2 and TRBJ2-5; D gene ambiguous. The CDR3 totals 14 residues. Germline V CDR1 and CDR2: SNHLY, FYNNEI. V was shortened by 11 bases and J by 3 bases, with 19 bases between the two germline ends.

The chain couples TRBV7-8 to TRBJ1-5; 7 bases are a match to TRBD1. Per the germline V gene, CDR1 is SGHVS and CDR2 is FQNEAQ. The CDR3 consists of 16 residues. Trimming removed 5 bases from V and 0 bases from J; junction bases left unmatched: 7. As DNA, the CDR3 is TGTGCCAGCAGCCAACTACAGGGGTATAGCAATCAGCCCCAGCATTTT. Protein sequence: CASSQLQGYSNQPQHF.

This clone was counted ten times or more. This sample also contains other DNA sequences that code for the same CDR3. The rearrangement joins TRBV5-4 to TRBJ1-5, with TRBD1 as a possible D gene (6 bases). The germline CDR1 and CDR2 sequences are SGHNT and YYREEE (reference sequence). This CDR3 contains 12 residues. Trimming took 0 bases from V and 10 from J, leaving 8 bases between them. This CDR3 is CASSLGGGPQHF. CDR3 DNA: TGTGCCAGCAGCTTGGGGGGGGGCCCCCAGCATTTT.

The chain recombines TRBV4-1 with TRBJ1-1; 8 nucleotides match TRBD1. CDR1 is MGHRA, CDR2 YSYEKL, per germline. Losses at the gene ends were 1 base for V and 1 base for J; bases not matched to a gene: 8. The CDR3 has 17 residues. Written as DNA, the CDR3 is TGCGCCAGCAGCCAAGGGTCGGCAGGGGGCTCGAACACTGAAGCTTTCTTT. Translating it yields CASSQGSAGGSNTEAFF.

The chain couples TRBV18 to TRBJ1-3; tentatively, D is TRBD1 (5 bases). V gave up 2 bases and J gave up 0 bases, with 8 bases separating them. The length of the CDR3 is 15 residues. Germline V gives CDR1 KGHSH, CDR2 LQKENI. CDR3 DNA sequence: TGTGCCAGCTCACCAGGGGGGAGCTCTGGAAACACCATATATTTT. This encodes CASSPGGSSGNTIYF.

The rearrangement uses TRBV7-3 and TRBJ2-1, with TRBD2 identical over 9 bases. The CDR3 contains 15 residues. The V gene's germline CDR1 is SGHTA and CDR2 FQGTGA. V gave up 6 bases and J gave up 4 bases; unmatched junction bases: 7. Written as DNA, the CDR3 is TGTGCCAGCAGTCCCGGGACTAGCTGGTACAATGAGCAGTTCTTC. Translating it yields CASSPGTSWYNEQFF.

This chain uses TRBV11-3 with TRBJ1-2; 9 positions match TRBD1. Germline CDR1 is SGHNT and CDR2 is YENEEA. The CDR3 extends over 14 amino acids. The trim removed 5 bases at V and 13 bases at J, leaving 14 bases unmatched. CDR3 sequence (DNA): TGTGCCAGCAGCCCTCTGGGGGACAGGGCCTATTGCACCTTC. It translates to CASSPLGDRAYCTF.

The chain combines TRBV18 with TRBJ1-6; 7 positions agree with TRBD1. This CDR3 comprises 14 residues. Germline V gene sequence: CDR1 KGHSH, CDR2 LQKENI. V trimming: 4 bases; J trimming: 9 bases; junction bases outside the gene matches: 6. CDR3 bases: TGTGCCAGCTCACAGGGGACAGCACTTTCACCCCTCCACTTT. This translates into CASSQGTALSPLHF.

The chain uses TRBV30 and TRBJ1-1; TRBD1 is a possible D gene (6 bases). The germline V gene encodes CDR1 GTSNPN and CDR2 SVGIG (reference sequence). This CDR3 spans 14 amino acids. With 3 bases removed from V and 4 bases from J, the gap between germline ends came to 15 bases. DNA of the CDR3: TGTGCCTGGAGAGGCAGGGTAGGGGGCACTGAAGCTTTCTTT. Translating gives CAWRGRVGGTEAFF.

V usage is TRBV25-1 and J usage is TRBJ2-5, with D uncertain. Trimming took 6 bases from V and 2 from J, leaving 7 bases between them. In germline, CDR1 is MGHDK, CDR2 SYGVNS. This CDR3 has 12 residues. The CDR3 nucleotides read TGTGCCAGCAGCTCCTTGCAAGAGACCCAGTACTTC. Translating it yields CASSSLQETQYF. The full variable domain, its missing parts supplied by reference TRBV25-1 and TRBJ2-5, is EADIYQTPRYLVIGTGKKITLECSQTMGHDKMYWYQQDPGMELHLIHYSYGVNSTEKGDLSSESTVSRIRTEHFPLTLESARPSHTSQYLCASSSLQETQYFGPGTRLLVL.

This clone was detected a few times. The chain employs TRBV24-1 and TRBJ2-2, with unresolved D. CDR1 and CDR2 from the germline V gene are KGHDR and SFDVKD. There are 16 residues in the CDR3. V lost 0 bases and J 2 bases, leaving 9 bases between the germline ends. The CDR3 region has the DNA TGTGCCACCAGTGATTTGTACAGCAAAAACACCGGGGAGCTGTTTTTT. Its translation is CATSDLYSKNTGELFF.

This clone came up a few times. The chain links TRBV10-3 to TRBJ1-1; D might be TRBD1 (6 bases). Germline values: CDR1 ENHRY, CDR2 SYGVKD. V dropped 0 bases and J dropped 0 bases, with 8 bases sitting between them. CDR3 size: 15 residues. This CDR3 reads CAISESWGLNTEAFF. The CDR3 DNA is TGTGCCATCAGTGAGTCTTGGGGGCTGAACACTGAAGCTTTCTTT.

V usage is TRBV29-1 and J usage is TRBJ2-1, with TRBD2 as a possible D gene (5 bases). There are 13 residues in the CDR3. Trimming stripped 4 bases from V and 8 bases from J, with 15 bases between. Germline assignment: CDR1 SQVTM and CDR2 ANQGSEA. CDR3 loop: CSVVSPGSYEQFF. The DNA for the CDR3 is TGCAGCGTTGTAAGCCCGGGGTCGTATGAGCAGTTCTTC.

The V gene is TRBV11-3, the J gene TRBJ2-3; 9 positions match TRBD1. Per germline, CDR1 SGHNT and CDR2 YENEEA. CDR3 length: 16 residues. Trimming cost V 3 bases and J 2 bases; bases outside gene matches: 6. CDR3 DNA: TGTGCCAGCAGCTTGGGACAGGGCCTCCCCACAGATACGCAGTATTTT. It is translated as CASSLGQGLPTDTQYF.

The chain links TRBV27 to TRBJ2-2; 10 nucleotides match TRBD1. V lost 4 bases, J lost 4 bases, and 0 bases stayed unmatched. The CDR3 covers 14 residues. The V gene's germline CDR1 is MNHEY and CDR2 SMNVEV (reference sequence). CDR3 loop: CASSWDRGTGELFF. The CDR3 region has the DNA TGTGCCAGCAGTTGGGACAGGGGCACCGGGGAGCTGTTTTTT.

This chain uses TRBV7-2 with TRBJ2-5; D might be TRBD1 (6 bases). The V end lost 5 bases, the J end lost 4 bases, and 14 bases lay between the germline ends. The germline V gene has CDR1 SGHTA and CDR2 FQGNSA. This CDR3 is 14 amino acids long. DNA for the CDR3: TGTGCCAGCAGCCCCGATCGGACAGCAGAGACCCAGTACTTC. It is translated as CASSPDRTAETQYF.

The rearrangement links TRBV3-1 (or the pseudogene TRBV3-2) to TRBJ2-5, with a weak D call TRBD1 (6 bases). CDR3 length equals 14 residues. V shed 5 bases and J shed 5 bases, with 15 bases lying between them. CDR1 and CDR2 (germline): LGHDT, YNNKEL (reference sequence). The CDR3 DNA sequence: TGTGCCAGCAGCACATACAGGGCCCGGGAGACCCAGTACTTC. Its translation is CASSTYRARETQYF.

The rearrangement uses TRBV7-9 and TRBJ2-1; 10 bases align to TRBD2. This CDR3 comprises 14 residues. The germline gives CDR1 SEHNR, CDR2 FQNEAQ (reference sequence). V lost 3 bases to trimming and J lost 8 bases; unmatched junction nucleotides: 4. CDR3 sequence: CASSFLAGAYEQFF. In DNA form, the CDR3 reads TGTGCCAGCAGCTTTCTAGCGGGAGCCTATGAGCAGTTCTTC.

The chain uses TRBV7-9 and TRBJ2-3; D possibly corresponds to TRBD1 (5 bases). V lost 7 bases and J 4 bases, leaving 15 bases between the germline ends. This CDR3 region has 14 residues. Germline CDR1 reads SEHNR; CDR2 reads FQNEAQ (reference sequence). In nucleotides, the CDR3 is TGTGCCAGCACCAAAACGACAGAAGCAGATACGCAGTATTTT. Residues: CASTKTTEADTQYF.

V is TRBV19 and J is TRBJ2-1; D possibly corresponds to TRBD2 (5 bases). Germline assignment: CDR1 LNHDA and CDR2 SQIVND (reference sequence). V lost 3 bases and J 6 bases, leaving 18 bases between the germline ends. The CDR3 consists of 16 residues. CDR3 bases: TGTGCCAGTAGTATCTCTGCAAGTTACGGGATCAATGAGCAGTTCTTC. Protein: CASSISASYGINEQFF.

The chain is built from TRBV28 and TRBJ2-2; D may be TRBD2 (6 bases). The germline CDR1 and CDR2 sequences are MDHEN and SYDVKM. The CDR3 sequence is 16 residues long. The V end lost 6 bases, the J end lost 0 bases, and 14 bases lay between the germline ends. The DNA for the CDR3 is TGTGCCAGCAGCCCCTTCGGCGGGACGAACACCGGGGAGCTGTTTTTT. Translation: CASSPFGGTNTGELFF.

The chain joins TRBV7-2 to TRBJ1-4; no clear D. The CDR3 loop spans 12 amino acids. Germline lookup yields CDR1 SGHTA and CDR2 FQGNSA. Trimming pared 1 base from V and 7 bases from J, leaving 4 bases between. The CDR3 loop is CASSLGSEKLFF. In nucleotides, the CDR3 is TGTGCCAGCAGCTTAGGGAGTGAAAAACTGTTTTTT.

The J gene is TRBJ2-5, the V gene TRBV11-2; TRBD2 aligns across 12 bases. Looked up from germline, CDR1 is SGHAT and CDR2 is FQNNGV. CDR3 length equals 19 residues. V was pared by 0 bases and J by 0 bases, with 8 bases of the junction left unmatched. In nucleotides, the CDR3 is TGTGCCAGCAGCTTAGATATCACTAGCGGGAGGATGTACCAAGAGACCCAGTACTTC. This translates into CASSLDITSGRMYQETQYF.

This CDR3 reads CASSFPDRNTEAFF. In DNA form, the CDR3 reads TGTGCCAGCAGCTTCCCGGACAGGAACACTGAAGCTTTCTTT. The rearrangement joins TRBV5-6 to TRBJ1-1; a weak D match, TRBD1 (6 bases). The CDR3 is 14 residues long. V was shortened by 2 bases and J by 1 base, with 9 bases between the two germline ends. Germline V gene data show CDR1 as SGHDT and CDR2 as YYEEEE.

The V call is TRBV2, the J call TRBJ1-2; tentative D call: TRBD1 (6 bases). Germline V gene sequence: CDR1 SNHLY, CDR2 FYNNEI. Trimming pared 6 bases from V and 7 bases from J, leaving 24 bases between. The CDR3 contains 16 residues. The CDR3 coding sequence is TGTGCCAGCAGCATCCAGAAGCTGACAGGAGCTGGTGGCTACACCTTC. It encodes CASSIQKLTGAGGYTF.

Within the sample, this clone is medium-sized. The rearrangement joins TRBV7-9 to TRBJ2-7; a weak D match, TRBD1 (5 bases). CDR3 size: 12 residues. V lost 7 bases and J 6 bases, leaving 13 bases between the germline ends. CDR1 is SEHNR and CDR2 is FQNEAQ in the germline V gene (reference sequence). The CDR3 spells CASTILGLEQYF. The CDR3 nucleotides are TGTGCCAGCACCATCTTGGGGCTCGAGCAGTACTTC.